This record covers a single TCR beta chain. This record comes from a study of blood T cell repertoires in COVID-19. The overall study: The origin of the acute and convalescent COVID-19 samples was the United States, Italy and Spain. Nucleic acid was either cDNA or gDNA, and it came from T cells, B-cell-depleted T cells, or PBMCs.

The CDR3 sequence is 12 residues long. V lost 5 bases to trimming and J lost 9 bases, with 11 bases between them. Per the original methods: It was from reference gene primer amplification that nucleated cell counts were estimated. Clones were read by immunoSEQ multiplex PCR, and TCRdb kept only the in-frame ones, dropping some. V, J and clone size are those of that table, while D and trimming were read from the DNA. The data hold 20,000 to 25,000 clones, with around 90% observed a single time. This sequence joins TRBV12-3 or TRBV12-4 and TRBJ1-5; no clear D gene. The sequencing input was peripheral blood. This clonotype was sampled from a woman at least 80 years old with active COVID-19. The DNA of the CDR3 is TGTGCCAGCAGTCTTGAGGTACGGCCCCAGCATTTT. Amino acid sequence: CASSLEVRPQHF.